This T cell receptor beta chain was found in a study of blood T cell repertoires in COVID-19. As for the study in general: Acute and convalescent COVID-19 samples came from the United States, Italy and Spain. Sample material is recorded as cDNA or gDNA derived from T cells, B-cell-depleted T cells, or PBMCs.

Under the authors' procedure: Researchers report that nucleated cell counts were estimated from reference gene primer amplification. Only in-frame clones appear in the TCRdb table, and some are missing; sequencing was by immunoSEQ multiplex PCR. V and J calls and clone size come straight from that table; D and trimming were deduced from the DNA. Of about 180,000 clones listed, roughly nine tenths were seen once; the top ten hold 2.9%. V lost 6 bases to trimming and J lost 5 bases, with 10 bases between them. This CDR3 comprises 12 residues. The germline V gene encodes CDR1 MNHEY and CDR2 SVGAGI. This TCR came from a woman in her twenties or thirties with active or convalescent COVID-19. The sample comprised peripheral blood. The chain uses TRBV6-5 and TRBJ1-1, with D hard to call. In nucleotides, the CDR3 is TGTGCCAGCAGCGAGAAACCGACTGAAGCTTTCTTT. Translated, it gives CASSEKPTEAFF.